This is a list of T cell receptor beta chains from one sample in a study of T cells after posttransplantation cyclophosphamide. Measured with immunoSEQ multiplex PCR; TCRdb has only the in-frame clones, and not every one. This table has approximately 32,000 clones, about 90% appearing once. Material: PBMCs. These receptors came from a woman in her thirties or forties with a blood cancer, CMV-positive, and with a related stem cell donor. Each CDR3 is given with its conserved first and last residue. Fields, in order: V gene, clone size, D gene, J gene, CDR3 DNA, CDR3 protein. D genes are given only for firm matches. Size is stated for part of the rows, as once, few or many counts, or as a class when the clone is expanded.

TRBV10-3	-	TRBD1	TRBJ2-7	TGTGCCATCAGTGCCGGGACAGGGCTCCCCTACGAGCAGTACTTC	CAISAGTGLPYEQYF
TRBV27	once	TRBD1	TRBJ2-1	TGTGCCAGTGCCGGGACAGGGTCCTACAATGAGCAGTTCTTC	CASAGTGSYNEQFF
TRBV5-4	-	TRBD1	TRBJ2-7	TGTGCCAGCAGCCCGGGACAGGTGGGCGAGCAGTACTTC	CASSPGQVGEQYF
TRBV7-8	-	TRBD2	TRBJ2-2	TGTGCCAGCAGCCCAACACGCGGGGGTTCCCCCGGGGAGCTGTTTTTT	CASSPTRGGSPGELFF
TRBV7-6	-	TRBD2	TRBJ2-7	TGTGCCAGCAGCTTTAGGGAGGGCAGCTACGAGCAGTACTTC	CASSFREGSYEQYF
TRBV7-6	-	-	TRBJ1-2	TGTGCCAGCAGCGTAGGGGACTTCTCAAACTATGGCTACACCTTC	CASSVGDFSNYGYTF
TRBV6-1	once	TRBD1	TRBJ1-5	TGTGCCAGCAGTGGGATCACAGGGGGCGAGTATCAGCCCCAGCATTTT	CASSGITGGEYQPQHF
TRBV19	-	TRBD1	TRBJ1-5	TGTGCCAGTACCACTCTGGGACAGCTGAGCAATCAGCCCCAGCATTTT	CASTTLGQLSNQPQHF
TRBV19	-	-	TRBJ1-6	TGTGCCAGTAGTACCTCACCAATGGCACCTAATTCACCCCTCCACTTT	CASSTSPMAPNSPLHF
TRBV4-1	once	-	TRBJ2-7	TGCGCCAGCAGCCAAGAGGCACCTAGCTCCTACGAGCAGTACTTC	CASSQEAPSSYEQYF
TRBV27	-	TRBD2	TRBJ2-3	TGTGCCAGCAGTCCGGGGGGGCCGTATACGCAGTATTTT	CASSPGGPYTQYF
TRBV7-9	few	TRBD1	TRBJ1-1	TGTGCCAGCAGCACTGGACAGGGGGTTTTCTTT	CASSTGQGVFF
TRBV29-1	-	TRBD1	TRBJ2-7	TGCAGCGCCCTGGACAGGGTGGGCGAGCAGTACTTC	CSALDRVGEQYF
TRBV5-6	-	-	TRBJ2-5	TGTGCCAGCAGCCCAGGACACGGGGAGACCCAGTACTTC	CASSPGHGETQYF
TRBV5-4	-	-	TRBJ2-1	TGTGCCAGCAGCTTGTGGGAGTCAGTCTACAATGAGCAGTTCTTC	CASSLWESVYNEQFF
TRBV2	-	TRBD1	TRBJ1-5	TGTGCCAGCAGTGAAGCTGGGGACAGCCGTCAGCCCCAGCATTTT	CASSEAGDSRQPQHF
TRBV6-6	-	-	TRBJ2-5	TGTGCCAGCACCAACCCCCGGGTGATGCAAGAGACCCAGTACTTC	CASTNPRVMQETQYF
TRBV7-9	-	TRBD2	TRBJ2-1	TGTGCCAGCAGCTCTAGCGGGGGAGTATTTTACAATGAGCAGTTCTTC	CASSSSGGVFYNEQFF
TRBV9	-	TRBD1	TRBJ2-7	TGTGCCAGCAGCGTGGGGACAGGGAGTAAGGACGAGCAGTACTTC	CASSVGTGSKDEQYF
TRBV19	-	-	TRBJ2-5	TGTGCCACCCGCGATTGGCTCGGCGGGGAGACCCAGTACTTC	CATRDWLGGETQYF
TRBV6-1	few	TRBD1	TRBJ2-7	TGTGCCAGCAGTGCATTGCCAGGACAGGGGGCGGGTGAGCAGTACTTC	CASSALPGQGAGEQYF
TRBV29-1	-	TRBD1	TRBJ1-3	TGCAGCGTTGGACAGGGGGCAACGGGAAACACCATATATTTT	CSVGQGATGNTIYF
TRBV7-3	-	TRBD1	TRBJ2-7	TGTGCCAGCAGCTTAGCACCGGGACAGGGTATGGAGCAGTACTTC	CASSLAPGQGMEQYF
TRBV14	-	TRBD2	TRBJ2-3	TGTGCCAGCAGCCAGACTAGCGGGTACACAGATACGCAGTATTTT	CASSQTSGYTDTQYF
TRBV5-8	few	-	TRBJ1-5	TGTGCCAGCAGCGGCCAGGTTAGCAATCAGCCCCAGCATTTT	CASSGQVSNQPQHF
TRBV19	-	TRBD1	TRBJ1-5	TGTGCCAGTAGACCCAAGACAGGGTCTGACAATCAGCCCCAGCATTTT	CASRPKTGSDNQPQHF
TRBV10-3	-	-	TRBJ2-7	TGTGCCATCAGTAGAAATTCAATAGCGGAAAGCTCCTACGAGCAGTACTTC	CAISRNSIAESSYEQYF
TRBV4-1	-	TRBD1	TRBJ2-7	TGCGCCAGCAGCCAAGCCCGGACAGGGTCAGGTGGCGAGCAGTACTTC	CASSQARTGSGGEQYF
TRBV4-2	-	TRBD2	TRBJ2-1	TGTGCCAGCAGCCAAGGGGCTAGCGGGGGCCGAAATGAGCAGTTCTTC	CASSQGASGGRNEQFF
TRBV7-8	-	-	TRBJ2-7	TGTGCCAGCAGCAGAAGGGGGAGCTACGAGCAGTACTTC	CASSRRGSYEQYF
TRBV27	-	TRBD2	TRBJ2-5	TGTGCCAGCAGTAGCCCACCTTCTAGCGGTCTCGGGGCCCAGTACTTC	CASSSPPSSGLGAQYF
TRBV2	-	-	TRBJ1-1	TGTGCCAGCTCGTCAGGGTTTTCGAACACTGAAGCTTTCTTT	CASSSGFSNTEAFF
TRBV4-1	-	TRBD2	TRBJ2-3	TGCGCCAGCAGCCAGAAAAGCGGGGTTACAGATACGCAGTATTTT	CASSQKSGVTDTQYF
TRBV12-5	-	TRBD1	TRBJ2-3	TGTGCTAGTGGTTTGGTATTAGGACAGGGGGGGATTGTCACAGATACGCAGTATTTT	CASGLVLGQGGIVTDTQYF
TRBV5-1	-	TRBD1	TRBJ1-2	TGCGCCAGCAGCCGACAGGGAGAGAAAAGCTATGGCTACCCCTTC	CASSRQGEKSYGYPF
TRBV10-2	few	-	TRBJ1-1	TGCGCCAGCAGTGAAATCGACAGAGGGAACACTGAAGCTTTCTTT	CASSEIDRGNTEAFF
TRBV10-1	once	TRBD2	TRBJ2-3	TGCGCCAGCAGTGGAGCCAGGGGCGGGGGGGCACATACGCAGTATTTT	CASSGARGGGAHTQYF
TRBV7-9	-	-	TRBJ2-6	TGTGCCAGCAGTCCGACAGTTTCTGGGGCCAACGTCCTGACTTTC	CASSPTVSGANVLTF
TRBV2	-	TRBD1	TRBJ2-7	TGTGCCAGCAGTGAATTCGGGACAGGGAGGTTCTACGAGCAGTACTTC	CASSEFGTGRFYEQYF
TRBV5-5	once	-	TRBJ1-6	TGTGCCAGCAGCCTAGGCAACTTAAATTCACCCCTCCACTTT	CASSLGNLNSPLHF
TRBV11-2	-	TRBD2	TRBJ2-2	TGTGCCAGCAGCTCGGGGAGACTAGCGGGGGGCTTTTTTACCGGGGAGCTGTTTTTT	CASSSGRLAGGFFTGELFF
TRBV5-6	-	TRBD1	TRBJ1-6	TGTGCCAGCCGTACTGACAGGGCCTATAATTCACCCCTCCACTTT	CASRTDRAYNSPLHF
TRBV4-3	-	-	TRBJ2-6	TGCGCCAGCAGCCAAGACGGCACAGGGACGGGCTCTGGGGCCAACGTCCTGACTTTC	CASSQDGTGTGSGANVLTF
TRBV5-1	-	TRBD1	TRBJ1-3	TGCGCCAGCAGCTTGGTCGGGACAGGGGGCGCGAGCGGAAACACCATATATTTT	CASSLVGTGGASGNTIYF
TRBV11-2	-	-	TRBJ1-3	TGTGCCAGCAGCGTTCACTGGAGAGAGTCTGGAAACACCATATATTTT	CASSVHWRESGNTIYF
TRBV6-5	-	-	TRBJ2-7	TGTGCCAGCAGTTACTCGATGTCCTTTGAGACTGCCGAGCAGTACTTC	CASSYSMSFETAEQYF
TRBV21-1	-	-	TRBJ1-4	TGTGCCAGCAGCAACCGGAGGCACGGCAAGTGGGCAACTAATGAAAAACTGTTTTTT	CASSNRRHGKWATNEKLFF